This entry features one TCR beta chain sequence. The record originates from a study of CD8+CD57+ T cells in acquired aplastic anemia. The template used for profiling TCR beta VDJ and CDR3 was genomic DNA. TCRdb re-derived calls from the reads in MiXCR, one entry per CDR3 protein. This sample yields around 200,000 distinct CDR3 sequences, of which around 60% are seen a single time; approximately 30% belongs to the top ten. The CDR3 has 9 amino acids. Trimming removed 5 bases at V and 12 bases at J, with 7 bases between. In germline, CDR1 is SEHNR, CDR2 FQNEAQ (reference sequence). The V call is TRBV7-9, the J call TRBJ1-2; D gene ambiguous. The sample taken for sequencing was sorted CD4+, CD8+, or CD8+CD57+ T cells (not recorded which) from PBMCs. The source of this sequence is a human donor in good health. CDR3 loop: CASSPRNTF. CDR3 DNA sequence: TGTGCCAGCAGCCCCCGCAACACCTTC.